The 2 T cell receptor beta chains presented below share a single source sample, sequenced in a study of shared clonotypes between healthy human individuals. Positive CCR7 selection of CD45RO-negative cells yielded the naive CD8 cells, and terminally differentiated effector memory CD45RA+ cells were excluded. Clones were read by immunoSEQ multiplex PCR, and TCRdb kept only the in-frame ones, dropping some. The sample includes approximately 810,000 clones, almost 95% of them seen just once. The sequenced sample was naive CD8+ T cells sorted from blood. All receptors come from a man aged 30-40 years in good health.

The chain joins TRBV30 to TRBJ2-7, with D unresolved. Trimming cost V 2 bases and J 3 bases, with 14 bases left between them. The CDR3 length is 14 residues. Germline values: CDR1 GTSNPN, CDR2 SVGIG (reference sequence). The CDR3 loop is CAWSLHDGYYEQYF. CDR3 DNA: TGTGCCTGGAGTCTTCACGACGGATACTACGAGCAGTACTTC.

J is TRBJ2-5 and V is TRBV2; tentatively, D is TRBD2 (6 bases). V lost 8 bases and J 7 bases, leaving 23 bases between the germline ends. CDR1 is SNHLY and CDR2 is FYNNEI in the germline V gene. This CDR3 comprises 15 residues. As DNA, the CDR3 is TGTGCCAGCGAAGGCTTGGGGGAGGCAGCGGGGACCCAGTACTTC. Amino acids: CASEGLGEAAGTQYF. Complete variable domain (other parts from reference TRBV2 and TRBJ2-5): EPEVTQTPSHQVTQMGQEVILRCVPISNHLYFYWYRQILGQKVEFLVSFYNNEISEKSEIFDDQFSVERPDGSNFTLKIRSTKLEDSAMYFCASEGLGEAAGTQYFGPGTRLLVL.